The 32 T cell receptor beta chains presented below share a single source sample, sequenced in a study of T cells after posttransplantation cyclophosphamide. Controls had myeloablative marrow grafts with methotrexate and calcineurin inhibitor, sampled at 1 year. The table came from immunoSEQ multiplex PCR; TCRdb's copy has only in-frame clones and leaves some out. The sample carries approximately 5,100 clones, around 66% recorded once. The specimen comprised PBMCs, sampled 321 days after allogeneic stem cell transplant with calcineurin inhibitor and methotrexate. All receptors derive from a female patient aged 50-59 years who received an allogeneic stem cell transplant from an unrelated donor, was CMV-positive, and had acute and chronic GVHD. A subset of T cells may come from the graft donor.

The chain couples TRBV15 to TRBJ2-3; D possibly corresponds to TRBD2 (6 bases). The CDR3 has 15 residues. Trimming removed 4 bases from V and 6 bases from J, with 17 bases in between. The germline V gene encodes CDR1 LNHNV and CDR2 YYDKDF (reference sequence). This chain's CDR3 is CATSIGDSSGDTQYF. CDR3 coding DNA: TGTGCCACCAGCATTGGTGACAGCAGCGGGGATACGCAGTATTTT.

The V call is TRBV5-6, the J call TRBJ1-1; a possible D gene is TRBD1 (6 bases). CDR3 length: 13 residues. Looked up from germline, CDR1 is SGHDT and CDR2 is YYEEEE. V shed 6 bases and J shed 5 bases, with 14 bases lying between them. The CDR3 nucleotides are TGTGCCAGCAAAGGGCGGGGGCCGACTGAAGCTTTCTTT. It translates to CASKGRGPTEAFF.

This chain uses TRBV11-2 with TRBJ1-6, with TRBD1 identical over 8 bases. After removal of 5 bases from V and 7 bases from J, the junction contained 7 bases not matched to a gene. Germline CDR1 and CDR2: SGHAT and FQNNGV. There are 15 residues in the CDR3. CDR3 nucleotides: TGTGCCAGCAGCGAGCAGGGGGCGAGCAATTCACCCCTCCACTTT. This translates into CASSEQGASNSPLHF. Filled out from reference TRBV11-2 and TRBJ1-6, the complete variable domain reads EAGVAQSPRYKIIEKRQSVAFWCNPISGHATLYWYQQILGQGPKLLIQFQNNGVVDDSQLPKDRFSAERLKGVDSTLKIQPAKLEDSAVYLCASSEQGASNSPLHFGNGTRLTVT.

To note about this clone: A far larger clone is one base from this, pointing to a likely read error. The CDR3 coding sequence is TGTGCCAGCAGGTACAGGGTCGTGGATAACACTGAAGCTTTCTTT. Amino acid sequence: CASRYRVVDNTEAFF. The rearrangement links TRBV5-7 to TRBJ1-1; perhaps TRBD1 as D (6 bases). TRBV5-7 is an ORF; its function is uncertain. Trimming stripped 5 bases from V and 2 bases from J, with 16 bases between. The CDR3 is made up of 15 amino acids.

The J gene is TRBJ1-2, the V gene TRBV30; 7 bases match TRBD1. After removal of 5 bases from V and 7 bases from J, the junction contained 19 bases not matched to a gene. CDR1 is GTSNPN and CDR2 is SVGIG in the germline V gene (reference sequence). This CDR3 has 16 amino acids. CDR3 nucleotide sequence: TGTGCCTGGCGTCGATTTTCCGGGACAGCATTCCCTGGCTACACCTTC. It encodes CAWRRFSGTAFPGYTF.

This clone is categorized as large (0.1 to 1%). The gene calls are TRBV5-6 and TRBJ1-1; D unclear. V was clipped by 4 bases and J by 0 bases, with 16 bases between them. The CDR3 has 16 residues. Germline CDR1 SGHDT, CDR2 YYEEEE. CDR3 sequence reads: CASSEGFRTMNTEAFF. In DNA, the CDR3 is TGTGCCAGCAGCGAGGGTTTTAGAACCATGAACACTGAAGCTTTCTTT.

This clone was seen a handful of times. V usage is TRBV14 and J usage is TRBJ2-7, with D possibly being TRBD2 (6 bases). This CDR3 region has 14 residues. Germline CDR1 and CDR2: SGHDN and FVKESK. V lost 4 bases to trimming and J lost 3 bases, with 13 bases between them. As DNA, the CDR3 is TGTGCCAGCAGCCCCGGGACTGGATTCTACGAGCAGTACTTC. Translation: CASSPGTGFYEQYF.

The gene calls are TRBV2 and TRBJ2-3; 10 nucleotides line up with TRBD2. Germline-derived CDR1 and CDR2 are SNHLY and FYNNEI. The CDR3 sequence is 18 residues long. Trimming removed 2 bases from V and 4 bases from J; junction bases left unmatched: 12. The CDR3 bases are TGTGCCAGCAGTGAAAGGAGCGGGAGGGCCAGTCCGGCAGATACGCAGTATTTT. Amino acids: CASSERSGRASPADTQYF.

This clone was seen more than once but under ten times. This chain connects TRBV19 to TRBJ2-3, with 8 bases identical to TRBD1. With 2 bases clipped from V and 4 bases from J, the junction kept 2 bases outside the gene matches. Germline CDR1 and CDR2: LNHDA and SQIVND (reference sequence). The CDR3 has 14 amino acids. CDR3 sequence (DNA): TGTGCCAGTAGTATAAAGGGACAGGCAGATACGCAGTATTTT. Translating it yields CASSIKGQADTQYF.

The rearrangement joins TRBV6-5 to TRBJ2-7; 7 nucleotides line up with TRBD1. The CDR3 spans 14 residues. The ends lost 2 bases at V and 4 bases at J; junction bases unmatched: 5. The germline gives CDR1 MNHEY, CDR2 SVGAGI. In DNA form, the CDR3 reads TGTGCCAGCAGTTACCTTGACAGGGAGTACGAGCAGTACTTC. It codes for CASSYLDREYEQYF.

The chain links TRBV7-8 to TRBJ2-3, with a possible D match to TRBD2 (6 bases). V lost 4 bases to trimming and J lost 0 bases, with 11 bases between them. The germline gives CDR1 SGHVS, CDR2 FQNEAQ. The CDR3 has 15 amino acids. The CDR3 DNA sequence: TGTGCCAGCAGCTGGGGGGTGTCTAGCACAGATACGCAGTATTTT. This translates into CASSWGVSSTDTQYF.

This clone showed up just once. The chain combines TRBV2 with TRBJ2-2, with D perhaps TRBD2 (6 bases). V was trimmed by 8 bases and J by 1 base, leaving 8 bases between them. The germline V gene encodes CDR1 SNHLY and CDR2 FYNNEI. The CDR3 contains 13 residues. The CDR3 DNA follows: TGTGCCAGCCGTAGCGGGAACACCGGGGAGCTGTTTTTT. Translated: CASRSGNTGELFF.

This clone is termed medium-sized (0.01 to 0.1%). The chain combines TRBV19 with TRBJ1-1, with a weak D call TRBD1 (5 bases). This CDR3 is built from 14 residues. Germline lookup yields CDR1 LNHDA and CDR2 SQIVND (reference sequence). V shed 5 bases and J shed 12 bases, with 22 bases lying between them. Here the CDR3 DNA reads TGTGCCAGTAGTTCCTCTAACCCGGGACTGATCCCTTTCTTT. This translates into CASSSSNPGLIPFF.

V gene TRBV19 combines with J gene TRBJ2-4; D gene ambiguous. CDR1 is LNHDA, CDR2 SQIVND, per germline (reference sequence). Trimming took 6 bases from V and 0 from J, leaving 6 bases between them. CDR3 length: 13 amino acids. The DNA for the CDR3 is TGTGCCAGTAGCCAGATAGCCAAAAACATTCAGTACTTC. It encodes CASSQIAKNIQYF.

This clone is medium-sized within its sample. V gene TRBV28 combines with J gene TRBJ1-2; no firm D call. The length of the CDR3 is 14 residues. CDR1 and CDR2 (germline): MDHEN, SYDVKM. Trimming left V 2 bases short and J 0 bases short, with 7 bases between. The CDR3 nucleotides read TGTGCCAGCAGTTTAGGGCAGACTAACTATGGCTACACCTTC. Translation gives CASSLGQTNYGYTF.

This clone was picked up one time. The rearrangement uses TRBV4-1 and TRBJ2-4; 8 bases are a match to TRBD1. V trimming: 5 bases; J trimming: 3 bases; junction bases outside the gene matches: 6. Germline CDR1 reads MGHRA; CDR2 reads YSYEKL. The CDR3 is 15 residues long. The DNA of the CDR3 is TGCGCCAGCAGCTCTACCGGGACAGGCAAAAACATTCAGTACTTC. Translating gives CASSSTGTGKNIQYF.

This sequence joins TRBV7-9 and TRBJ2-1, with TRBD1 as a possible D gene (5 bases). In germline, CDR1 is SEHNR, CDR2 FQNEAQ (reference sequence). V shed 2 bases and J shed 7 bases, with 9 bases lying between them. The CDR3 runs 13 residues. CDR3 in DNA: TGTGCCAGCAGCTTAAAGGGGTCGAATGAGCAGTTCTTC. Protein product: CASSLKGSNEQFF.

The chain uses TRBV6-5 and TRBJ1-4; TRBD1 matches 9 bases. Unmatched junction bases numbered 3, after V lost 0 bases and J lost 10 bases. The CDR3 extends over 14 amino acids. Germline V CDR1 and CDR2: MNHEY, SVGAGI. As DNA, the CDR3 is TGTGCCAGCAGTTACTCGGGGACAGGGCGAAAACTGTTTTTT. It yields the protein CASSYSGTGRKLFF.

This chain connects TRBV19 to TRBJ1-1; maybe TRBD1 (6 bases). There are 15 residues in the CDR3. V lost 4 bases to trimming and J lost 2 bases, with 14 bases between them. CDR1 and CDR2 from the germline V gene are LNHDA and SQIVND (reference sequence). CDR3 protein: CASSTLDSRNTEAFF. The CDR3 coding sequence is TGTGCCAGTAGTACCCTGGACAGCCGAAACACTGAAGCTTTCTTT. Using reference TRBV19 and TRBJ1-1 for the parts outside the CDR3, the full variable domain is DGGITQSPKYLFRKEGQNVTLSCEQNLNHDAMYWYRQDPGQGLRLIYYSQIVNDFQKGDIAEGYSVSREKKESFPLTVTSAQKNPTAFYLCASSTLDSRNTEAFFGQGTRLTVV.

The chain carries TRBV30 and TRBJ1-3; TRBD1 matches at 10 bases. CDR3 size: 14 residues. CDR1 and CDR2 (germline): GTSNPN, SVGIG (reference sequence). Trimming removed 5 bases from V and 2 bases from J; junction bases left unmatched: 3. The CDR3 reads CAWLDRGTGNTIYF. The DNA of the CDR3 is TGTGCCTGGTTGGACAGGGGGACTGGAAACACCATATATTTT.

The V and J genes are TRBV6-1 and TRBJ1-5, with 7 bases aligning to TRBD1. Unmatched junction bases numbered 11, after V lost 6 bases and J lost 6 bases. Germline-derived CDR1 and CDR2 are MNHNS and SASEGT. The CDR3 totals 15 residues. This CDR3 is CASRPTGEYSQPQHF. The CDR3 region has the DNA TGTGCCAGCAGACCAACAGGGGAGTACTCTCAGCCCCAGCATTTT.

This clone was picked up one time. The V and J genes are TRBV7-3 and TRBJ2-5, with TRBD2 as a possible D gene (6 bases). The CDR3 spans 15 residues. Germline V gives CDR1 SGHTA, CDR2 FQGTGA. The germline V and J ends were trimmed by 5 bases and 5 bases, with 18 bases remaining between them. CDR3 sequence reads: CASSVGAGGGETQYF. CDR3 in DNA: TGTGCCAGCAGCGTCGGAGCGGGTGGAGGGGAGACCCAGTACTTC.

The V call is TRBV6-5, the J call TRBJ2-1, with D possibly TRBD1 on 6 matching bases. Trimming removed 2 bases from V and 6 bases from J, with 17 bases in between. Germline V CDR1 and CDR2: MNHEY, SVGAGI. CDR3 length: 16 residues. The CDR3 region has the DNA TGTGCCAGCAGTTACCAGGCAGGGGCCCCACGCAATGAGCAGTTCTTC. Protein: CASSYQAGAPRNEQFF.

The chain couples TRBV28 to TRBJ1-1; D unclear. Between the trimmed V and J ends, which lost 6 bases and 3 bases, there was a span of 14 bases. CDR1 and CDR2 from the germline V gene are MDHEN and SYDVKM. The CDR3 length is 14 residues. This chain's CDR3 is CASRERRLDTEAFF. The CDR3 coding sequence is TGTGCCAGCAGGGAGAGGCGGTTGGACACTGAAGCTTTCTTT.

The rearrangement uses TRBV20-1 and TRBJ2-1; TRBD1 aligns across 7 bases. CDR3 length: 11 amino acids. The V segment lost 3 bases and the J segment 10 bases; nucleotides outside the gene matches: 3. The germline V gene has CDR1 DFQATT and CDR2 SNEGSKA (reference sequence). For the CDR3, the DNA is TGCAGTGCTAGCCGACAGGGCGAGCAGTTCTTC. Amino acid sequence: CSASRQGEQFF.

This chain connects TRBV6-5 to TRBJ2-7, with a tentative D call TRBD1 (6 bases). This CDR3 contains 14 residues. Trimming shortened V by 6 bases and J by 5 bases, and 17 bases separated the two germline ends. Germline-derived CDR1 and CDR2 are MNHEY and SVGAGI. As DNA, the CDR3 is TGTGCCAGCAGATGGGGGCCACAGTCAGACGAGCAGTACTTC. This translates into CASRWGPQSDEQYF.

This clone turned up a few times. The chain employs TRBV5-1 and TRBJ1-2, with 7 bases that match TRBD1. The V gene end was trimmed by 3 bases and the J gene end by 6 bases; junction bases not matched to a gene: 11. CDR3 length: 15 residues. Germline V gene sequence: CDR1 SGHRS, CDR2 YFSETQ. CDR3 sequence reads: CASSSQPGTAHGYTF. In DNA form, the CDR3 reads TGCGCCAGCAGCTCCCAACCCGGGACAGCCCATGGCTACACCTTC.

Judged by abundance, this clone is medium-sized. The chain links TRBV7-2 to TRBJ1-2, with D maybe TRBD1 (6 bases). CDR3 length equals 15 residues. V lost 5 bases to trimming and J lost 5 bases, with 18 bases between them. CDR1 SGHTA and CDR2 FQGNSA come from the germline V gene. The CDR3 region is CASSGRGALGYGYTF. The CDR3 DNA reads TGTGCCAGCAGCGGGCGGGGGGCGCTTGGATATGGCTACACCTTC.

This chain connects TRBV7-6 to TRBJ2-1, with 7 bases that match TRBD2. With 1 base clipped from V and 8 bases from J, the junction kept 8 bases outside the gene matches. The CDR3 is 15 amino acids. The germline CDR1 and CDR2 sequences are SGHVS and FNYEAQ. CDR3 in amino acids: CASSLEGLAEDEQFF. The DNA for the CDR3 is TGTGCCAGCAGCTTAGAAGGGCTAGCGGAGGATGAGCAGTTCTTC.

The chain employs TRBV29-1 and TRBJ2-1; no definite D call. Germline values: CDR1 SQVTM, CDR2 ANQGSEA. V dropped 5 bases and J dropped 8 bases, with 13 bases sitting between them. CDR3 length: 12 amino acids. CDR3 region: CSVRRYADEQFF. As DNA, the CDR3 is TGCAGCGTTCGTCGCTACGCGGATGAGCAGTTCTTC.

This clone was seen only a few times. This sequence joins TRBV27 and TRBJ1-5, with D tentatively TRBD1 (5 bases). Germline CDR1 is MNHEY and CDR2 is SMNVEV (reference sequence). V shed 4 bases and J shed 4 bases, with 14 bases lying between them. The CDR3 is 15 amino acids. The CDR3 loop reads CASSSLGGGNQPQHF. The CDR3 DNA reads TGTGCCAGCAGTTCCCTTGGGGGAGGGAATCAGCCCCAGCATTTT.

V is TRBV4-1 and J is TRBJ2-7, with 11 nucleotides matching TRBD1. CDR3 length: 15 amino acids. CDR1 is MGHRA and CDR2 is YSYEKL in the germline V gene. Trimming removed 2 bases from V and 7 bases from J; junction bases left unmatched: 7. CDR3 sequence: CASSQTDRGLGEQYF. DNA for the CDR3: TGCGCCAGCAGCCAAACGGACAGGGGGCTAGGGGAGCAGTACTTC.